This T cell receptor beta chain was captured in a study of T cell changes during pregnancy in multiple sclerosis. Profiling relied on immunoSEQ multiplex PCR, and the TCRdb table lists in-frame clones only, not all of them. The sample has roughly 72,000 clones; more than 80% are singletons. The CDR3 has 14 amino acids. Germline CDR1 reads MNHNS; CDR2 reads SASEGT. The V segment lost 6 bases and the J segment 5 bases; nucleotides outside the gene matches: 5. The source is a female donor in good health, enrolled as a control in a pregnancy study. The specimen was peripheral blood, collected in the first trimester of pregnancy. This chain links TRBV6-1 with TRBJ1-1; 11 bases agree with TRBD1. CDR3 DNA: TGTGCCAGCAGGTGGGGGACAGGGGGGACTGAAGCTTTCTTT. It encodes CASRWGTGGTEAFF.